This record covers a single T cell receptor (beta chain). Its specificity is unknown. The data belong to a study of cytomegalovirus exposure and HLA in healthy donors. The study, taken as a whole, reports: TRBV6-2, TRBV6-3 and some other V segments were unresolvable in 87-base-pair reads. According to an earlier analysis, most TCR beta V segments yielded productive rearrangements about 90% or about 30% of the time. One variant, a missense change in DCLRE1C, was linked in a later analysis to TCR beta V- and J-gene trimming.

The PCR used 60 Vbeta and 13 Jbeta primers. Profiling relied on immunoSEQ multiplex PCR, and the TCRdb table lists in-frame clones only, not all of them. This table has 250,000 to 350,000 clones, 80% appearing once. This CDR3 is built from 16 residues. Germline assignment: CDR1 MDHEN and CDR2 SYDVKM. V was pared by 3 bases and J by 8 bases, with 10 bases of the junction left unmatched. This receptor was taken from a girl aged 2 to 9 in good health and CMV-seronegative. The chain employs TRBV28 and TRBJ1-5, with TRBD1 matching 10 bases. The specimen was PBMCs. The chain's CDR3 is CASSFGDRGPWEPQHF. CDR3 DNA sequence: TGTGCCAGCAGTTTTGGGGACAGGGGCCCTTGGGAGCCCCAGCATTTT.